Listed below are T cell receptor beta chains from one sample, sequenced in a study of PD-1 blockade in mismatch repair-deficient tumors. This table comes from immunoSEQ multiplex PCR, and its TCRdb copy is limited to in-frame clones, with some not included. Of 25,000 to 30,000 clones in the sample, about four fifths were seen once. The source was PBMCs, collected before pembrolizumab treatment. The receptor source for this set is an adult with mismatch repair-deficient cancer. Each CDR3 is given with its conserved first and last residue. The D gene is left open where the match is weak. Rows may omit the clone size; those that give it use once, few, many or a size class.

cdr3_length,clone_size,v_call,j_call,d_call,cdr3_nt,cdr3_aa
13,NA,TRBV28,TRBJ2-7,TRBD1,TGTGCCAGCAGTGGGACAGGTCCCTACGAGCAGTACTTC,CASSGTGPYEQYF
13,NA,TRBV29-1,TRBJ1-1,NA,TGCAGCGTTGCAATACAGGGGAACACTGAAGCTTTCTTT,CSVAIQGNTEAFF
15,NA,TRBV19,TRBJ1-4,NA,TGTGCCAGTAGAAACCCAGGGGAGCCTAATGAAAAACTGTTTTTT,CASRNPGEPNEKLFF
10,few,TRBV20-1,TRBJ2-7,TRBD2,TGCAGTGCCCCGGGAGGGGAGCAGTACTTC,CSAPGGEQYF
16,NA,TRBV7-6,TRBJ2-3,TRBD1,TGTGCCAGCAGCTTAGTTCCCGGGACAGGCACAGATACGCAGTATTTT,CASSLVPGTGTDTQYF
14,NA,TRBV5-1,TRBJ2-1,NA,TGCGCCAGCAGCTTGGATTTCCCCCCGGTTGAGCAGTTCTTC,CASSLDFPPVEQFF
15,NA,TRBV27,TRBJ2-7,TRBD1,TGTGCCAGCAGTCCCCTGGACAGGGATGCCTACGAGCAGTACTTC,CASSPLDRDAYEQYF
12,few,TRBV2,TRBJ2-7,TRBD2,TGTGCCAGCCAGCCGTCGGGGGGGGAGCAGTACTTC,CASQPSGGEQYF
14,NA,TRBV7-9,TRBJ2-7,NA,TGTGCCAGCAGCTTAGGGTTACTAACCTACGAGCAGTACTTC,CASSLGLLTYEQYF
14,NA,TRBV9,TRBJ2-3,NA,TGTGCCAGCAGCGTGGCTAGCCGAGCAGATACGCAGTATTTT,CASSVASRADTQYF
15,NA,TRBV2,TRBJ1-5,NA,TGTGCCAGCAGCCGCCTGAGACAGGTCAATCAGCCCCAGCATTTT,CASSRLRQVNQPQHF
14,once,TRBV28,TRBJ1-2,NA,TGTGCCAGCAGTTTAGCAACAGGGATTGGTGGCTACACCTTC,CASSLATGIGGYTF
17,NA,TRBV5-1,TRBJ1-2,TRBD1,TGCGCCAGCAGCTTGGACCCTCCCGGGACAGGGTGGGGTGGCTACACCTTC,CASSLDPPGTGWGGYTF
19,NA,TRBV7-9,TRBJ2-3,TRBD1,TGTGCCAGCAGCCCATATTGGCAGGGGGCTAGCGCTAGCACAGATACGCAGTATTTT,CASSPYWQGASASTDTQYF
14,few,TRBV27,TRBJ2-7,TRBD1,TGTGCCAGCAGTTTGATGGACAGGGTTCAAGAGCAGTACTTC,CASSLMDRVQEQYF
12,NA,TRBV28,TRBJ2-7,TRBD2,TGTGCCAGCGGGGGGGATATAGCGGGAGTTGTCTTC,CASGGDIAGVVF
15,few,TRBV7-9,TRBJ1-5,NA,TGTGCCAGCAGCAGCGGGACACTGGGCGGGCAGCCCCAGCATTTT,CASSSGTLGGQPQHF
16,once,TRBV5-1,TRBJ2-2,NA,TGCGCCAGCAGCTTGGAGACAACTTCGAACACCGGGGAGCTGTTTTTT,CASSLETTSNTGELFF
14,few,TRBV9,TRBJ2-7,TRBD1,TGTGCCAGCAGCGTACGGGACAGACCCTACGAGCAGTACTTC,CASSVRDRPYEQYF
13,NA,TRBV5-4,TRBJ2-7,NA,TGTGCCAGCAGCTTGGGACTCCCCTACGAGCAGTACTTC,CASSLGLPYEQYF
18,NA,TRBV5-1,TRBJ2-2,NA,TGCGCCAGCAGCCTTGACACTAGCAAGGTACGGAGCACCGGGGAGCTGTTTTTT,CASSLDTSKVRSTGELFF
17,NA,TRBV5-1,TRBJ2-7,TRBD2,TGCGCCAGCAGCTTCTTTGGGTGGGGACTAGCGTCGGACGAGCAGTACTTC,CASSFFGWGLASDEQYF
13,NA,TRBV9,TRBJ2-2,NA,TGTGCCAGCAGCGGACTAGACACCGGGGAGCTGTTTTTT,CASSGLDTGELFF
16,NA,TRBV7-3,TRBJ2-7,TRBD1,TGTGCCAGCAGCTCATACAGGGGGCGTAGGAACTACGAGCAGTACTTC,CASSSYRGRRNYEQYF
19,NA,TRBV7-3,TRBJ2-6,TRBD2,TGTGCCAGCAGCTTCTTACCGGGACTAGCGGTCTCTGGGGCCAACGTCCTGACTTTC,CASSFLPGLAVSGANVLTF
18,NA,TRBV5-1,TRBJ2-3,TRBD2,TGCGCCAGCAGCTTGGGGAGCGGGATAAGGATGAGCACAGATACGCAGTATTTT,CASSLGSGIRMSTDTQYF
15,NA,TRBV28,TRBJ2-3,NA,TGTGCCAGCAGCCAGGGGGGTGCCGGAACAGATACGCAGTATTTT,CASSQGGAGTDTQYF
14,NA,TRBV18,TRBJ1-2,NA,TGTGCCAGCTCACCACCGAGCAGGGGTGACGGCTACACCTTC,CASSPPSRGDGYTF
18,NA,TRBV14,TRBJ1-4,TRBD1,TGTGCCAGCAGCCAAGTCTCCAGGGGGCGGTTAAAGAATGAAAAACTGTTTTTT,CASSQVSRGRLKNEKLFF
13,once,TRBV6-4,TRBJ2-3,NA,TGTGCCAGCAGTGACTCGTCGGGGATTAGGCAGTATTTT,CASSDSSGIRQYF
14,NA,TRBV9,TRBJ2-5,TRBD1,TGTGCCAGCAGTCGGAGACAGGGGAAGGAGACCCAGTACTTC,CASSRRQGKETQYF
14,NA,TRBV7-9,TRBJ1-5,NA,TGTGCCAGCAGCTTTGGGCAGGCGGGGCAGCCCCAGCATTTT,CASSFGQAGQPQHF
16,NA,TRBV4-1,TRBJ2-2,TRBD1,TGCGCCAGCAGCCGACGACAGGGGCAGGACACCGGGGAGCTGTTTTTT,CASSRRQGQDTGELFF
14,NA,TRBV6-5,TRBJ1-1,TRBD1,TGTGCCAGCAGTTCCGGGACAGGGACTACTGAAGCTTTCTTT,CASSSGTGTTEAFF
11,NA,TRBV20-1,TRBJ1-2,NA,TGCAGTGCTAGAGATCTGGAGGGCTACACCTTC,CSARDLEGYTF
16,NA,TRBV5-1,TRBJ1-2,NA,TGCGCCAGCAGCTTGGCCCAATTTGGAGACAGGTCTGGCTACACCTTC,CASSLAQFGDRSGYTF